What follows are 8 T cell receptor beta chains derived from one specimen sequenced in a study of blood T cells in healthy people across ages. PCR was performed a second time for about 7 to 12 cycles using a sample-barcoded 5' primer and a J-beta primer mix. MiXCR was run by TCRdb on the 5' RACE reads, yielding one entry per CDR3 protein. The data contain fewer than 600,000 distinct CDR3 sequences, roughly a quarter of them singletons. The same data also contributed to another study, on T cells of mothers and their children.

Specimen: blood. The receptors were gathered from a boy between 2 and 10 years old in good health.

The genes are TRBV20-1 and TRBJ2-5; D uncertain. The germline V gene has CDR1 DFQATT and CDR2 SNEGSKA (reference sequence). V gave up 3 bases and J gave up 2 bases, with 13 bases separating them. The CDR3 totals 14 residues. This chain's CDR3 is CSASPGGDQETQYF. CDR3 DNA sequence: TGCAGTGCTAGTCCGGGTGGGGATCAAGAGACCCAGTACTTC.

This clonotype was found once. This sequence joins TRBV24-1 and TRBJ2-5; 7 nucleotides agree with TRBD1. V lost 4 bases and J lost 4; bases outside the gene matches: 8. Germline CDR1 KGHDR, CDR2 SFDVKD. The CDR3 extends over 15 amino acids. The CDR3 is CATSDPRQGTETQYF. The CDR3 coding sequence is TGTGCCACCAGTGACCCTAGACAGGGAACAGAGACCCAGTACTTC.

Details on this clonotype: One end of the junction varies from germline; a read error may be responsible. The chain is built from TRBV20-1 and TRBJ2-3; 11 bases align to TRBD2. The CDR3 has 16 amino acids. Germline CDR1 DFQATT, CDR2 SNEGSKA (reference sequence). CDR3: CSARDPLAGGPDTRYF. Here the CDR3 DNA reads TGCAGTGCTAGAGATCCCCTAGCGGGGGGCCCAGATACGCGGTATTTT.

A few counts support this clonotype. V is TRBV30 and J is TRBJ1-1; D gene ambiguous. This CDR3 comprises 13 residues. Per germline, CDR1 GTSNPN and CDR2 SVGIG (reference sequence). Trimming stripped 0 bases from V and 2 bases from J, with 7 bases between. CDR3 region: CAWSVRVNTEAFF. The CDR3 DNA reads TGTGCCTGGAGTGTACGAGTTAACACTGAAGCTTTCTTT.

The chain is built from TRBV18 and TRBJ2-3, with D unresolved. Germline loops: CDR1 KGHSH, CDR2 LQKENI. The CDR3 runs to 15 residues. The V gene lost 1 base and the J gene lost 0 bases, with 8 bases spanning the gap. Written as DNA, the CDR3 is TGTGCCAGCTCACCACTGACGAGGAGCACAGATACGCAGTATTTT. Protein sequence: CASSPLTRSTDTQYF.

This chain links TRBV4-1 with TRBJ2-5; D unclear. The CDR3 consists of 14 residues. Germline CDR1 and CDR2: MGHRA and YSYEKL. Trimming cost V 1 base and J 1 base, with 7 bases left between them. CDR3 sequence reads: CASSQVLSQETQYF. Written as DNA, the CDR3 is TGCGCCAGCAGCCAAGTACTCAGCCAAGAGACCCAGTACTTC.

V usage is TRBV20-1 and J usage is TRBJ1-1; weak D call: TRBD1 (6 bases). This CDR3 has 14 amino acids. The V end lost 0 bases, the J end lost 4 bases, and 12 bases lay between the germline ends. Germline values: CDR1 DFQATT, CDR2 SNEGSKA (reference sequence). CDR3 nucleotides: TGCAGTGCTAGAGACCTAGGGGGAGGCACTGAAGCTTTCTTT. Translated: CSARDLGGGTEAFF.

This clonotype was observed a few times. The chain joins TRBV13 to TRBJ2-2; 8 bases fit TRBD2. The V segment lost 0 bases and the J segment 2 bases; nucleotides outside the gene matches: 2. CDR3 length: 16 amino acids. Germline V gene sequence: CDR1 PRHDT, CDR2 FYEKMQ (reference sequence). The CDR3 DNA sequence: TGTGCCAGCAGCTTAGGACTAGCGGACAACACCGGGGAGCTGTTTTTT. Its translation: CASSLGLADNTGELFF.